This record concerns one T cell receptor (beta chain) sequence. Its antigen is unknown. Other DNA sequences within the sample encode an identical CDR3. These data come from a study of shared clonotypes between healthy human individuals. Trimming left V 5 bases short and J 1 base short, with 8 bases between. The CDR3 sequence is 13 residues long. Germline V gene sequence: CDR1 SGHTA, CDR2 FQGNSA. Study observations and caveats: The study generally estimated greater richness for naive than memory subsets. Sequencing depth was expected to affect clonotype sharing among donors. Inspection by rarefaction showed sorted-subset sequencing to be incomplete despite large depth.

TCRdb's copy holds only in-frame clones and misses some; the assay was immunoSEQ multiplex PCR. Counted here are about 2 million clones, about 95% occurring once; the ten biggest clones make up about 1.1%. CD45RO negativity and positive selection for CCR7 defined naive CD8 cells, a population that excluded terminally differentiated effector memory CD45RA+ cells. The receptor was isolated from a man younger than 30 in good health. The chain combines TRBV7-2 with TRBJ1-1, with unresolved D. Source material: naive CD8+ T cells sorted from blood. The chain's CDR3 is CASSPRWNTEAFF. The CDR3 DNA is TGTGCCAGCAGCCCGAGGTGGAACACTGAAGCTTTCTTT.